This T cell receptor (beta chain) originates from a study of low-dose radiotherapy and immunotherapy resistance in tumors. This clonotype was counted many times. Germline CDR1 LNHDA, CDR2 SQIVND (reference sequence). Trimming removed 6 bases from V and 0 bases from J; junction bases left unmatched: 7. The CDR3 covers 17 residues. The authors amplified TCRs for 20 to 25 PCR cycles with a constant-region primer and a V-primer adapter. TCRdb called the reads again in MiXCR, with one record for every CDR3 protein. In the table there are over 50,000 distinct CDR3 sequences, 33% of which are singletons. As to time point: after trial treatment. The treatment here: LDRT plus nivolumab, ipilimumab, low-dose cyclophosphamide and aspirin (RACIN trial).

The material sequenced was PBMCs, taken after low-dose radiotherapy plus immunotherapy. The chain carries TRBV19 and TRBJ1-5; 11 bases are shared with TRBD1. The receptor's source is a male donor with rectosigmoid adenocarcinoma. The CDR3 reads CASSRTGGPYSNQPQHF. The CDR3 DNA reads TGTGCCAGTAGCCGGACAGGGGGCCCCTATAGCAATCAGCCCCAGCATTTT.